The 27 T cell receptor beta chains presented below share a single source sample, sequenced in a study of T cells in Graves' hyperthyroidism and ophthalmopathy. Amplified TCR beta CDR3 regions derived from RNA transcripts. Initially, a first-round RT-PCR of the TCR CDR3 employed the HTBI primer set. TCRdb used MiXCR to reprocess the multiplex PCR reads, holding one entry per CDR3 protein. The data contain about 400,000 distinct CDR3 sequences, approximately 15% of them seen just once; the ten biggest clones take up approximately 30%. Sequenced material: blood. The receptors were gathered from a woman in her twenties or thirties with Graves' hyperthyroidism.

The sample holds many counts of this clonotype. The chain couples TRBV27 to TRBJ1-5, with 7 bases identical to TRBD1. This CDR3 comprises 15 residues. Per germline, CDR1 MNHEY and CDR2 SMNVEV (reference sequence). Trimming cost V 5 bases and J 7 bases; bases outside gene matches: 11. For the CDR3, the DNA is TGTGCCAGCAGTCCCACAGCCAGACAGGGCCAGCCCCAGCATTTT. It translates to CASSPTARQGQPQHF.

The chain joins TRBV5-6 to TRBJ2-5; D gene uncertain. Per the germline V gene, CDR1 is SGHDT and CDR2 is YYEEEE. The length of the CDR3 is 13 residues. The V end lost 1 base, the J end lost 4 bases, and 8 bases lay between the germline ends. The CDR3 sequence is CASSLRRTETQYF. The CDR3, as DNA: TGTGCCAGCAGCTTGCGGCGGACAGAGACCCAGTACTTC.

This clonotype has a handful of counts. V is TRBV10-3 and J is TRBJ1-4; D is possibly TRBD1 (5 bases). The CDR3 contains 15 residues. The V end lost 4 bases, the J end lost 8 bases, and 17 bases lay between the germline ends. Germline V gene lookup returns CDR1 ENHRY and CDR2 SYGVKD. The DNA for the CDR3 is TGTGCCATCAGTGGGGGTCTAGCAGGGAACGAAAAACTGTTTTTT. It specifies CAISGGLAGNEKLFF.

Points on this clonotype: Relative to the germline gene, one junction end is altered; a read error may explain this. The chain carries TRBV12-3 or TRBV12-4 and TRBJ1-1; TRBD1 is a possible D gene (5 bases). The CDR3 sequence is 14 residues long. The CDR3 loop is CASSFTGSNTEALF. In DNA form, the CDR3 reads TGTGCCAGCAGTTTTACAGGCTCCAACACTGAAGCTCTCTTT.

In its sample, this clonotype was seen many times. This chain uses TRBV20-1 with TRBJ2-1, with 10 nucleotides matching TRBD2. CDR1 is DFQATT and CDR2 is SNEGSKA in the germline V gene (reference sequence). V lost 1 base to trimming and J lost 3 bases; unmatched junction nucleotides: 9. The CDR3 consists of 17 residues. DNA for the CDR3: TGCAGTGCTAGAGTACCTAGCGGGAGCGGACTCTACAATGAGCAGTTCTTC. Its translation: CSARVPSGSGLYNEQFF.

This clonotype has only a few counts. This chain connects TRBV6-5 to TRBJ2-7; weak D call: TRBD2 (5 bases). The germline CDR1 and CDR2 sequences are MNHEY and SVGAGI. The V and J ends lost 0 bases and 2 bases respectively, with 14 bases between them. The CDR3 consists of 16 residues. The CDR3 coding sequence is TGTGCCAGCAGTTACTCGACCGGAGGAGCCACCTACGAGCAGTACTTC. It specifies CASSYSTGGATYEQYF.

In this sample, this clonotype turned up a few times. The chain is built from TRBV20-1 and TRBJ2-7; no reliable D call. The CDR3 contains 14 residues. The V and J ends lost 3 bases and 6 bases respectively, with 18 bases between them. CDR1 is DFQATT, CDR2 SNEGSKA, per germline (reference sequence). For the CDR3, the DNA is TGCAGTGCTAGTGGGCTACTGGTTTCCCCCGAGCAGTACTTC. Its protein product is CSASGLLVSPEQYF.

This clonotype occurred many times. The chain couples TRBV7-8 to TRBJ2-1, with D uncertain. The CDR3 runs 10 residues. In germline, CDR1 is SGHVS, CDR2 FQNEAQ. V lost 3 bases and J 8 bases, leaving 2 bases between the germline ends. The CDR3 coding sequence is TGTGCCAGCAGCTTCGATGAGCAGTTCTTC. It translates to CASSFDEQFF.

The J gene is TRBJ1-1, the V gene TRBV29-1; the D is unclear. The V end was cut by 1 base, the J end by 1 base, with 4 bases between. This CDR3 has 12 amino acids. Germline loops: CDR1 SQVTM, CDR2 ANQGSEA. The CDR3 here is CSVEVQNTEAFF. In DNA, the CDR3 is TGCAGCGTTGAAGTGCAGAACACTGAAGCTTTCTTT.

This clonotype was counted at least ten times. The rearrangement links TRBV18 to TRBJ2-5, with D maybe TRBD1 (6 bases). Germline CDR1 is KGHSH and CDR2 is LQKENI. This CDR3 region has 14 residues. V was clipped by 3 bases and J by 0 bases, with 8 bases between them. DNA of the CDR3: TGTGCCAGCTCACCGCAGGGGTACCAAGAGACCCAGTACTTC. Encoded protein: CASSPQGYQETQYF.

This clonotype was found many times. V and J are TRBV6-2 or TRBV6-3 and TRBJ2-1, with 9 nucleotides matching TRBD1. From germline, CDR1 is MNHEY and CDR2 SVGEGT. The V and J ends lost 3 bases and 5 bases, in that order; junction bases with no gene match: 11. CDR3 length equals 17 residues. CDR3 coding DNA: TGTGCCAGCAGTTATCTTTGGGGACAGGGAGCTGACAATGAGCAGTTCTTC. Protein product: CASSYLWGQGADNEQFF.

This clonotype occurred many times. This sequence joins TRBV7-2 and TRBJ2-5; D might be TRBD2 (5 bases). Trimming shortened V by 4 bases and J by 2 bases, and 11 bases separated the two germline ends. The CDR3 is 14 residues long. Germline-derived CDR1 and CDR2 are SGHTA and FQGNSA. The CDR3: CASSYVTGQETQYF. DNA for the CDR3: TGTGCCAGCAGCTATGTGACGGGGCAAGAGACCCAGTACTTC.

Regarding this clonotype: A much bigger clone sits one base away, suggesting this may be a read error. CDR3 protein: CTSSQTGGPSNQPQHF. The CDR3 region has the DNA TGTACCAGCAGCCAGACAGGGGGCCCTAGCAATCAGCCCCAGCATTTT. The chain joins TRBV7-2 to TRBJ1-5; 10 bases agree with TRBD1. The length of the CDR3 is 16 residues. The ends lost 5 bases at V and 0 bases at J; junction bases unmatched: 4. Germline CDR1 and CDR2: SGHTA and FQGNSA.

The chain couples TRBV5-6 to TRBJ2-1; unclear D gene. V was clipped by 1 base and J by 10 bases, with 15 bases between them. The CDR3 extends over 14 amino acids. CDR1 is SGHDT and CDR2 is YYEEEE in the germline V gene. The CDR3 region is CASSLQAALGEQFF. For the CDR3, the DNA is TGTGCCAGCAGCTTGCAGGCAGCTCTAGGGGAGCAGTTCTTC.

This clonotype occurred a few times. The chain recombines TRBV15 with TRBJ2-7; TRBD1 aligns across 8 bases. V was clipped by 5 bases and J by 6 bases; unmatched bases: 9. Germline CDR1 and CDR2: LNHNV and YYDKDF (reference sequence). The CDR3 sequence is 14 residues long. CDR3 sequence (DNA): TGTGCCACCAGCGGCGGGACAGGAGGCTTCGAGCAGTACTTC. Translated, it gives CATSGGTGGFEQYF.

This clonotype was seen a few times. A much larger clonotype is one base distant, so this may be a read error. The chain carries TRBV2 and TRBJ2-1; the match to TRBD2 covers 14 bases. The CDR3 is made up of 16 amino acids. CDR1 SNHLY and CDR2 FYNNEI come from the germline V gene. The ends lost 4 bases at V and 6 bases at J; junction bases unmatched: 5. The CDR3 coding sequence is TGTGCCAGCAGTGTATGGGGACTAGCGGGAGTCAATGAGCAGTTCTTC. Translating gives CASSVWGLAGVNEQFF. Based on the CDR3 plus reference TRBV2 and TRBJ2-1, the full variable domain is EPEVTQTPSHQVTQMGQEVILRCVPISNHLYFYWYRQILGQKVEFLVSFYNNEISEKSEIFDDQFSVERPDGSNFTLKIRSTKLEDSAMYFCASSVWGLAGVNEQFFGPGTRLTVL.

This clonotype was seen more than once but under ten times. Here the CDR3 DNA reads TGTGCCAGTAGTCCCCGGCGGACAGGGTTCGTGGGCGGGGAGCTGTTTTTT. Translating gives CASSPRRTGFVGGELFF. The V and J genes are TRBV19 and TRBJ2-2; TRBD1 agrees at 8 bases. The germline CDR1 and CDR2 sequences are LNHDA and SQIVND (reference sequence). The V segment lost 5 bases and the J segment 7 bases; nucleotides outside the gene matches: 15. The CDR3 spans 17 residues.

The chain recombines TRBV20-1 with TRBJ1-6; no definite D call. CDR1 is DFQATT, CDR2 SNEGSKA, per germline (reference sequence). CDR3 length equals 10 residues. Trimming shortened V by 3 bases and J by 9 bases, and 3 bases separated the two germline ends. CDR3 amino acids: CSASSSPLHF. Here the CDR3 DNA reads TGCAGTGCTAGCTCTTCACCCCTCCACTTT.

Ten or more counts support this clonotype. The genes are TRBV11-2 and TRBJ2-3; perhaps D is TRBD1 or TRBD2 (5 bases each). The CDR3 spans 15 residues. Trimming removed 3 bases at V and 2 bases at J, with 12 bases between. Per the germline V gene, CDR1 is SGHAT and CDR2 is FQNNGV. The CDR3 DNA is TGTGCCAGCAGCTTCGGGACCATACCCACAGATACGCAGTATTTT. Translation: CASSFGTIPTDTQYF.

In this sample, this clonotype turned up many times. The chain employs TRBV2 and TRBJ2-2; maybe TRBD1 (7 bases). The CDR3 extends over 15 amino acids. The V gene lost 5 bases and the J gene lost 1 base, with 11 bases spanning the gap. Per germline, CDR1 SNHLY and CDR2 FYNNEI. CDR3: CASSTQGGNTGELFF. CDR3 nucleotides: TGTGCCAGCAGTACCCAGGGGGGGAACACCGGGGAGCTGTTTTTT.

This clonotype was recorded many times. The chain joins TRBV2 to TRBJ2-5; no reliable D call. The CDR3 is 13 amino acids. V was clipped by 5 bases and J by 2 bases, with 9 bases between them. In germline, CDR1 is SNHLY, CDR2 FYNNEI. This CDR3 is CASSNNRQETQYF. CDR3 DNA: TGTGCCAGCAGTAACAACCGTCAAGAGACCCAGTACTTC.

As concerns this clonotype: A much larger clone sits a single nucleotide away, making a read error possible. V usage is TRBV20-1 and J usage is TRBJ1-1; D unclear. Germline V gives CDR1 DFQATT, CDR2 SNEGSKA (reference sequence). This CDR3 has 13 residues. The V end was cut by 0 bases, the J end by 4 bases, with 9 bases between. The chain's CDR3 is CSARDPRSTEAFF. The DNA of the CDR3 is TGCAGTGCTAGAGATCCTCGGAGCACTGAAGCTTTCTTT.

This clonotype was observed many times. The V call is TRBV7-3, the J call TRBJ2-1; TRBD2 matches 9 bases. Germline values: CDR1 SGHTA, CDR2 FQGTGA. The junction had 22 bases not matched to a gene; V was cut back by 5 bases and J by 2 bases. The CDR3 contains 21 residues. CDR3 DNA: TGTGCCAGCAGCCTCACCGGGGGGCGGGGGGGCGAGGGGACGCCCTACAATGAGCAGTTCTTC. This translates into CASSLTGGRGGEGTPYNEQFF. Variable domain in full (rest from reference TRBV7-3 and TRBJ2-1): GAGVSQTPSNKVTEKGKYVELRCDPISGHTALYWYRQSLGQGPEFLIYFQGTGAADDSGLPNDRFFAVRPEGSVSTLKIQRTERGDSAVYLCASSLTGGRGGEGTPYNEQFFGPGTRLTVL.

This clonotype was recorded at least ten times. The chain carries TRBV20-1 and TRBJ2-3; the D gene is possibly TRBD2 (5 bases). The ends were cut back, 6 bases at V and 1 base at J, with 17 bases in the middle. The V gene's germline CDR1 is DFQATT and CDR2 SNEGSKA (reference sequence). The CDR3 spans 15 residues. As DNA, the CDR3 is TGCAGTGCCGCTACTCGGGGTGGTGGCACAGATACGCAGTATTTT. This gives the protein CSAATRGGGTDTQYF.

This sequence joins TRBV20-1 and TRBJ1-1; D unclear. The V and J ends lost 0 bases and 6 bases respectively, with 17 bases between them. Germline V gene sequence: CDR1 DFQATT, CDR2 SNEGSKA (reference sequence). The CDR3 extends over 15 amino acids. CDR3 DNA: TGCAGTGCTAGAGATTTGGTAGGGAATTTCGCTGAAGCTTTCTTT. Its translation: CSARDLVGNFAEAFF.

This clonotype was seen more than once but under ten times. V gene TRBV20-1 combines with J gene TRBJ2-7, with D unresolved. This CDR3 has 14 residues. Trimming removed 1 base from V and 1 base from J, with 11 bases in between. The germline gives CDR1 DFQATT, CDR2 SNEGSKA (reference sequence). This CDR3 reads CSARGQEYSYEQYF. For the CDR3, the DNA is TGCAGTGCTAGAGGGCAGGAGTATTCCTACGAGCAGTACTTC.

This clonotype has ten or more counts. The chain combines TRBV6-1 with TRBJ1-6; D is undetermined. The germline gives CDR1 MNHNS, CDR2 SASEGT. This CDR3 comprises 15 residues. V was shortened by 6 bases and J by 10 bases, with 19 bases between the two germline ends. The CDR3 coding sequence is TGTGCCAGCAGACCCACTCCCTCCGGGAGGTCACCCCTCCACTTT. It translates to CASRPTPSGRSPLHF.